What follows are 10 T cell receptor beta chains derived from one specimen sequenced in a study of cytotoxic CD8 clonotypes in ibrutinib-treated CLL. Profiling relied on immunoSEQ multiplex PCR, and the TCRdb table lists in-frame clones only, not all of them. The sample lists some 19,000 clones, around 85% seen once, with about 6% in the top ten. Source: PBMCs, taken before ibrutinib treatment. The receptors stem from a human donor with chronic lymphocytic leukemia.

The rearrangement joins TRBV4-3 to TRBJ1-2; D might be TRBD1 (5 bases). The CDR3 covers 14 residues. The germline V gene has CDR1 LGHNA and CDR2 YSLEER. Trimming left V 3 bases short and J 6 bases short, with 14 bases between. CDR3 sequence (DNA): TGCGCCAGCAGCCACAATCGCAGGGCCGATGGCTACACCTTC. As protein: CASSHNRRADGYTF.

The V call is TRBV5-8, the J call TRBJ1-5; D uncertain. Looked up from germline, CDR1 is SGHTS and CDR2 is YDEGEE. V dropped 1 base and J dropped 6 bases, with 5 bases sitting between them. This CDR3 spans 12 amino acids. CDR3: CASSLWGQPQHF. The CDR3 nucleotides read TGTGCCAGCAGCTTGTGGGGTCAGCCCCAGCATTTT.

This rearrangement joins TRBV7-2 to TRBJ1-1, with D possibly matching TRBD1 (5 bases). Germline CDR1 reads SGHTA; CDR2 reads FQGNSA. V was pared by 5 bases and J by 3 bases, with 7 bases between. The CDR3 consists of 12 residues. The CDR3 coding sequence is TGTGCCAGCAGCGTGGGGGACACTGAAGCTTTCTTT. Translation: CASSVGDTEAFF. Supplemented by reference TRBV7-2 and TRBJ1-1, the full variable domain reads GAGVSQSPSNKVTEKGKDVELRCDPISGHTALYWYRQSLGQGLEFLIYFQGNSAPDKSGLPSDRFSAERTGGSVSTLTIQRTQQEDSAVYLCASSVGDTEAFFGQGTRLTVV.

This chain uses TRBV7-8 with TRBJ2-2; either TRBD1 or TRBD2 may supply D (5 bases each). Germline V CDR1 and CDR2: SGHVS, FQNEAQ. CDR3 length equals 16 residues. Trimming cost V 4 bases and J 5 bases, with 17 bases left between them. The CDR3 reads CASSSRRDGATGELFF. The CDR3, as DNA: TGTGCCAGCAGCTCTCGCCGGGACGGTGCGACCGGGGAGCTGTTTTTT. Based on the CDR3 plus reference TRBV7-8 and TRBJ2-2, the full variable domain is GAGVSQSPRYKVAKRGQDVALRCDPISGHVSLFWYQQALGQGPEFLTYFQNEAQLDKSGLPSDRFFAERPEGSVSTLKIQRTQQEDSAVYLCASSSRRDGATGELFFGEGSRLTVL.

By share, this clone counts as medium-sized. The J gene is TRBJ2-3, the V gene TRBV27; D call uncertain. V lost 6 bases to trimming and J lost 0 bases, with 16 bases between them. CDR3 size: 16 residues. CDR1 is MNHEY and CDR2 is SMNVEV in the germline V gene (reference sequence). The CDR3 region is CASRNSPGRSTDTQYF. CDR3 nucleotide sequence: TGTGCCAGCAGGAATTCCCCCGGCAGAAGCACAGATACGCAGTATTTT.

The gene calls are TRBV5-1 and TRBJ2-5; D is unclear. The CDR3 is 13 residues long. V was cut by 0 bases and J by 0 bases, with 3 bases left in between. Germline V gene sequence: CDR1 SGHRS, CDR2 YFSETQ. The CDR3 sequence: CASSLVNQETQYF. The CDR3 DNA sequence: TGCGCCAGCAGCTTGGTTAACCAAGAGACCCAGTACTTC. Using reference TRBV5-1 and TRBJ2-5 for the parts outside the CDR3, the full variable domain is KAGVTQTPRYLIKTRGQQVTLSCSPISGHRSVSWYQQTPGQGLQFLFEYFSETQRNKGNFPGRFSGRQFSNSRSEMNVSTLELGDSALYLCASSLVNQETQYFGPGTRLLVL.

In DNA, the CDR3 is TGTGCCAGCAGCTTAGCGGGCGGGGAGACCTTC. It encodes CASSLAGGETF. The rearrangement links TRBV11-2 to TRBJ1-2, with no clear D. The CDR3 covers 11 residues. CDR1 is SGHAT, CDR2 FQNNGV, per germline. The V end was cut by 1 base, the J end by 14 bases, with 11 bases between.

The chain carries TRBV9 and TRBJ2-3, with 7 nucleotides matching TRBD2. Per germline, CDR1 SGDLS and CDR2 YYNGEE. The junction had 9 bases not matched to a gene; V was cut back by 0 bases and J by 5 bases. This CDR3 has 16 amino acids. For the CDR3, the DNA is TGTGCCAGCAGCGTAGAGGGGAAGCCGGGGGGAGATACGCAGTATTTT. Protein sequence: CASSVEGKPGGDTQYF.

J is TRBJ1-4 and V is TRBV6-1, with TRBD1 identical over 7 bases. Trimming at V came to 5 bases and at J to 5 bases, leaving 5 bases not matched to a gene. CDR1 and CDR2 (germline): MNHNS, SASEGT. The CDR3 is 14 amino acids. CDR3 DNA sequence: TGTGCCAGCAGTTGGGGACAGTTCAATGAAAAACTGTTTTTT. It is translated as CASSWGQFNEKLFF.

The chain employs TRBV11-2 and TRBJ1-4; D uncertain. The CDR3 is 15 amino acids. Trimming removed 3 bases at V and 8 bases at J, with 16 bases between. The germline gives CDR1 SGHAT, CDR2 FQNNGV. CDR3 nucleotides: TGTGCCAGCAGCTTCCAAGGGTGGGGAGGAGAAAAACTGTTTTTT. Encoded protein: CASSFQGWGGEKLFF.